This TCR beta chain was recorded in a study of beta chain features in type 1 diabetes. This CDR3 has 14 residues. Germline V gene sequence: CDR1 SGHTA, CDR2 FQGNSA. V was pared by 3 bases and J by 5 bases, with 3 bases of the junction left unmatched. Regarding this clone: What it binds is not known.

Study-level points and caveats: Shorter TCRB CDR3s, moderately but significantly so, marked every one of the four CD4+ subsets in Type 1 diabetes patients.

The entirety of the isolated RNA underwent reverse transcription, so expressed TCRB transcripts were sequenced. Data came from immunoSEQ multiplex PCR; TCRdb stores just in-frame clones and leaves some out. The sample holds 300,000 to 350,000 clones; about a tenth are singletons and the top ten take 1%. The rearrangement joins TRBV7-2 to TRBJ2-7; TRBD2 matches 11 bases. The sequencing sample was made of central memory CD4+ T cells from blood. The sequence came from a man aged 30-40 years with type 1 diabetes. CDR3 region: CASSFGTSGDEQYF. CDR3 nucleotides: TGTGCCAGCAGCTTCGGGACTAGCGGTGACGAGCAGTACTTC.